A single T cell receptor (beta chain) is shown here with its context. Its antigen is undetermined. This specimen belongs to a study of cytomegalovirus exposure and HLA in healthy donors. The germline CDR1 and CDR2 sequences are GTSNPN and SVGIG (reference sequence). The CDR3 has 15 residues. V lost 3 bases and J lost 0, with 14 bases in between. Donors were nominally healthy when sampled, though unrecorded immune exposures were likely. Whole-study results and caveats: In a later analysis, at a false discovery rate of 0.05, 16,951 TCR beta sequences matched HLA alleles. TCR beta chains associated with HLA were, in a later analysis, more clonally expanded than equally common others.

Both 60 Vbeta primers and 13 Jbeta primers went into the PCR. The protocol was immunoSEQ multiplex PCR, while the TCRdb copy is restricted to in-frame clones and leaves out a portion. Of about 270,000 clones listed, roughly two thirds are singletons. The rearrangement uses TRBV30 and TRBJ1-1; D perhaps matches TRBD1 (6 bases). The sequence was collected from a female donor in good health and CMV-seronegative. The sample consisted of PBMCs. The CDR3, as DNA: TGTGCCTGGAGCCCAAAAACAGGGCTGAACACTGAAGCTTTCTTT. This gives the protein CAWSPKTGLNTEAFF.